This TCR beta chain was captured in a study of T cells in Graves' hyperthyroidism and ophthalmopathy (dated by TCRdb to the late 2010s). Describing the broader study: Peripheral blood samples were taken at the time of initial diagnosis, prior to any treatment. To identify distinguishing TCR V-J signatures, a discovery cohort of 90 to 100 patients was used, comprising 40 to 45 with Graves' ophthalmopathy and 57 with stable Graves' hyperthyroidism. Prospective prediction of ophthalmopathy was tested in an independent validation cohort of under 20 hyperthyroidism patients and 17 patients who later progressed to ophthalmopathy. The 75 to 100 discovery patients were randomly divided into training and test sets at a 7:3 ratio. The study also compared thyroid tissue and blood T-cell repertoires from five or six Graves' hyperthyroidism patients. Once sampling was done, hyperthyroidism patients were given methimazole at a starting dose of 30 mg daily, whereas ophthalmopathy patients were given high-dose intravenous methylprednisolone. The paper describes TCR Vbeta CDR3 sequencing of 135 peripheral blood samples, made up of 43 ophthalmopathy patients, around 78 hyperthyroidism patients and 17 progressor patients.

Amplification of TCR beta CDR3 regions was carried out from RNA transcripts. A first-round RT-PCR of the TCR CDR3 used the HTBI primer set with the Qiagen OneStep RT-PCR kit. A second multiplex PCR round built the libraries, followed by size selection and purification. The libraries were sequenced on an Illumina HiSeq2000 using paired-end 100 bp reads. Under the source paper's analysis protocol: SOAPnuke was used to process the raw data, throwing out any read that contained adapters or uncalled bases, had a mean Phred below 15, or lacked an exact constant-primer or identifier match. COPE v1.2.5 was used to merge high-quality paired reads, and clonotypes were defined as unique nucleotide sequences. Clonotypes were aligned to IMGT TRBV, TRBD and TRBJ reference segments using MiTCR v1.1. The analysis included only V-J combinations with a frequency above 0.0001, which together covered approximately 99% of the repertoires. The TCS score was defined as F50 (clonal expansion) divided by E x V (chaos), with BLOSUM62-based TCRdist calculated between CDR3 peptides within each V-J. Welch's t-statistics and random forest reduced roughly 530 V-J features to 13, which were used in a naive Bayes classifier (R e1071). TCRdb reprocessed the public reads (quality trimming at Q25 with fastp, clone calling with MiXCR) and kept in-frame beta chains. Each CDR3 protein appears once, grouped with its most common genes and DNA. TCRdb assigned the V and J calls; the authors' analysis was not used. The sample table contains about 420,000 distinct CDR3 sequences; only one count was recorded for roughly 13% of them. 5.3% of the sample lies in the top ten.

V is pruned by 3 bases and J by 1 base, leaving 4 bases of the junction without a gene match. The germline V gene supplies CDR1 KGHSH and CDR2 LQKENI. From its cysteine to its phenylalanine, the CDR3 spans 16 amino acids. Just the 48-base CDR3 DNA is kept, in frame starting at base 1. Turning to this clonotype: It lacks a known antigen. Within one base of it there is no much larger clone, and no base qualities were kept.

Results and caveats for the whole study, not just this receptor: No statistical method was used to fix the sample size in advance, and group allocation was not hidden from the investigators. A model built on a 13 V-J signature distinguished ophthalmopathy from stable hyperthyroidism, reaching 87.88% sensitivity and about 81% specificity in cross-validation and 80%/75% in testing. Most expanded thyroid clonotypes (frequency above 0.001) were also detected in blood, a finding suggesting that blood repertoires may reflect thyroid immune responses. During validation, the model predicted progression to ophthalmopathy a median of around 7 months ahead of onset, with almost 71% sensitivity and roughly 72% specificity.

Graves' hyperthyroidism was defined as stable when no progression to ophthalmopathy occurred over 18 months of follow-up. Hyperthyroidism patients were newly diagnosed, with disease duration under 2 months, and aged 18 to 65 years. Exclusion was applied to patients with uncontrolled infections, other autoimmune diseases, pregnancy or lactation. Clinical symptoms, serum thyroxine and TRAb, thyroid ultrasound, and orbital computed tomography formed the basis for the diagnoses. Ficoll-Paque density gradient centrifugation was used to isolate PBMCs from around 9.1 ml of fresh peripheral blood. Total RNA was extracted using Trizol reagent, and RNA quality was assessed on an Agilent 2100 Bioanalyzer.

The sample consisted of blood. This sequence was found in a woman aged 18-29 years with Graves' hyperthyroidism. Recombination connected TRBV18 to TRBJ2-2; TRBD1 matches 8 bases in the middle. The sequence in DNA is TGTGCCAGCTCACCGCAGGGGACAGGGAACACCGGGGAGCTGTTTTTT. The encoded protein is CASSPQGTGNTGELFF. Reference TRBV18 and TRBJ2-2 genes cover what lies past the CDR3, so the full variable domain is NAGVMQNPRHLVRRRGQEARLRCSPMKGHSHVYWYRQLPEEGLKFMVYLQKENIIDESGMPKERFSAEFPKEGPSILRIQQVVRGDSAAYFCASSPQGTGNTGELFFGEGSRLTVL.